The 17 T cell receptor beta chains below come from one sample, sequenced in a study of shared clonotypes between healthy human individuals. The method was immunoSEQ multiplex PCR; TCRdb's version includes in-frame clones alone and lacks a portion of them. The sample lists a few hundred thousand clones; around 86% were seen once. Sequencing was done on a sample of memory CD8+ T cells sorted from blood. Subset given: CD45RO+ cells pooled with CCR7-negative TemRA cells. Every receptor here comes from a man between 18 and 29 years old in good health.

This CDR3 reads CASTETSNTGELFF. The DNA of the CDR3 is TGTGCCAGCACGGAGACCTCGAACACCGGGGAGCTGTTTTTT. The V gene is TRBV6-1, the J gene TRBJ2-2; the D is unclear. Trimming stripped 7 bases from V and 0 bases from J, with 9 bases between. CDR1 and CDR2 (germline): MNHNS, SASEGT. This CDR3 contains 14 residues.

The chain joins TRBV7-8 to TRBJ2-7; D call uncertain. V gave up 1 base and J gave up 3 bases, with 10 bases separating them. The CDR3 totals 14 residues. Germline loops: CDR1 SGHVS, CDR2 FQNEAQ. CDR3 in DNA: TGTGCCAGCAGCTTAGATGGCGGTAACTACGAGCAGTACTTC. It codes for CASSLDGGNYEQYF.

This rearrangement joins TRBV6-5 to TRBJ1-1, with D possibly TRBD1 on 5 matching bases. V lost 5 bases and J 10 bases, leaving 20 bases between the germline ends. This CDR3 has 14 residues. The V gene's germline CDR1 is MNHEY and CDR2 SVGAGI. CDR3 DNA: TGTGCCAGCAGTGAAGACAGCATGTGGGGGGGAGCTTTCTTT. Translating gives CASSEDSMWGGAFF.

The chain employs TRBV5-1 and TRBJ1-1; TRBD1 might be the D (5 bases). The CDR3 covers 14 residues. Germline V gene sequence: CDR1 SGHRS, CDR2 YFSETQ. V was trimmed by 3 bases and J by 3 bases, leaving 12 bases between them. CDR3 sequence: CASSWGPEYTEAFF. DNA of the CDR3: TGCGCCAGCAGCTGGGGACCGGAGTACACTGAAGCTTTCTTT.

The V gene is TRBV6-5, the J gene TRBJ1-1; TRBD1 aligns across 8 bases. The germline V gene has CDR1 MNHEY and CDR2 SVGAGI. The CDR3 covers 16 residues. The J segment lost 3 bases and the V segment lost 2 bases, leaving 8 bases of the junction unmatched. CDR3 nucleotide sequence: TGTGCCAGCAGTTACCGAGAGGAACAGGGGGACACTGAAGCTTTCTTT. It specifies CASSYREEQGDTEAFF.

The chain links TRBV11-2 to TRBJ2-3; tentatively, D is TRBD2 (5 bases). Germline CDR1 is SGHAT and CDR2 is FQNNGV. The CDR3 length is 19 residues. Trimming removed 5 bases from V and 0 bases from J, with 24 bases in between. The CDR3, as DNA: TGTGCCAGCAGCCGCAGGATCTTGCGGGCTAGGAAAAGCACAGATACGCAGTATTTT. This sequence encodes CASSRRILRARKSTDTQYF.

The rearrangement links TRBV5-4 to TRBJ2-2; no clear D gene. This CDR3 is built from 16 residues. V was cut by 3 bases and J by 6 bases, with 18 bases left in between. Germline values: CDR1 SGHNT, CDR2 YYREEE (reference sequence). The CDR3 loop is CASSSSDRPQSGELFF. For the CDR3, the DNA is TGTGCCAGCAGCTCGTCCGACCGACCCCAATCCGGGGAGCTGTTTTTT.

This clone was detected ten times or more. The V call is TRBV6-1, the J call TRBJ2-3; TRBD2 agrees at 16 bases. This CDR3 has 15 residues. Germline CDR1 is MNHNS and CDR2 is SASEGT. V was clipped by 6 bases and J by 4 bases; unmatched bases: 1. The CDR3 DNA reads TGTGCCAGCAGGGGACTAGCGGGAGGGCCAGATACGCAGTATTTT. Its protein is CASRGLAGGPDTQYF.

J is TRBJ1-6 and V is TRBV30; D is perhaps TRBD1 (6 bases). Trimming shortened V by 6 bases and J by 8 bases, and 17 bases separated the two germline ends. Germline-derived CDR1 and CDR2 are GTSNPN and SVGIG (reference sequence). The CDR3 sequence is 14 residues long. For the CDR3, the DNA is TGTGCCTGTTTTGGCTGGACAGAACATTCACCCCTCCACTTT. Translating it yields CACFGWTEHSPLHF.

The chain has TRBV28 and TRBJ2-2; possibly TRBD1 for D (5 bases). V dropped 4 bases and J dropped 0 bases, with 6 bases sitting between them. Germline values: CDR1 MDHEN, CDR2 SYDVKM. CDR3 length: 14 amino acids. CDR3 DNA sequence: TGTGCCAGCAGTTGGGGCACGAACACCGGGGAGCTGTTTTTT. Translating it yields CASSWGTNTGELFF.

J is TRBJ2-5 and V is TRBV7-9; D uncertain. With 1 base removed from V and 0 bases from J, the gap between germline ends came to 6 bases. Germline lookup yields CDR1 SEHNR and CDR2 FQNEAQ (reference sequence). This CDR3 contains 14 residues. The CDR3 coding sequence is TGTGCCAGCAGCTTAGAGGCGTACCAAGAGACCCAGTACTTC. It codes for CASSLEAYQETQYF.

This chain links TRBV7-2 with TRBJ1-5, with D unclear. The germline V gene has CDR1 SGHTA and CDR2 FQGNSA. The CDR3 sequence is 13 residues long. V was trimmed by 4 bases and J by 6 bases, leaving 10 bases between them. Here the CDR3 reads CASSSEWIQPQHF. In DNA, the CDR3 is TGTGCCAGCAGCTCTGAGTGGATTCAGCCCCAGCATTTT.

The chain is built from TRBV5-6 and TRBJ2-7; possible D gene TRBD1, 6 bases. Deletions cut 2 bases from V and 3 bases from J, with 15 bases between. Per the germline V gene, CDR1 is SGHDT and CDR2 is YYEEEE. The CDR3 is made up of 15 amino acids. CDR3 amino acids: CASSFGGHLHYEQYF. The CDR3 DNA reads as TGTGCCAGCAGCTTTGGGGGACACCTTCACTACGAGCAGTACTTC.

The chain recombines TRBV7-8 with TRBJ1-6; D is unresolved. The CDR3 is 16 amino acids. Germline values: CDR1 SGHVS, CDR2 FQNEAQ. V was clipped by 3 bases and J by 3 bases, with 12 bases between them. Here the CDR3 reads CASSFPGIHYNSPLHF. Written as DNA, the CDR3 is TGTGCCAGCAGCTTTCCGGGGATCCACTATAATTCACCCCTCCACTTT.

V is TRBV6-6 and J is TRBJ1-2; D might be TRBD1 (5 bases). CDR1 is MNHNY, CDR2 SVGAGI, per germline (reference sequence). V was shortened by 6 bases and J by 12 bases, with 14 bases between the two germline ends. The CDR3 spans 11 residues. CDR3 DNA sequence: TGTGCCAGCAGCTTCGTTCAGGGCCACACCTTC. This encodes CASSFVQGHTF.

This chain uses TRBV13 with TRBJ1-1; 9 nucleotides line up with TRBD1. This CDR3 comprises 14 residues. Germline-derived CDR1 and CDR2 are PRHDT and FYEKMQ (reference sequence). V trimming: 9 bases; J trimming: 5 bases; junction bases outside the gene matches: 10. The CDR3 protein is CASHLGQGTTEAFF. The CDR3 coding sequence is TGTGCCAGTCACCTGGGACAGGGAACTACTGAAGCTTTCTTT.

The rearrangement joins TRBV7-2 to TRBJ2-1, with D unclear. Between the trimmed V and J ends, which lost 2 bases and 5 bases, there was a span of 4 bases. CDR3 length: 12 amino acids. The germline V gene has CDR1 SGHTA and CDR2 FQGNSA. The CDR3 nucleotides are TGTGCCAGCAGCTTATCTGACAATGAGCAGTTCTTC. Its protein product is CASSLSDNEQFF. The full variable domain, its missing parts supplied by reference TRBV7-2 and TRBJ2-1, is GAGVSQSPSNKVTEKGKDVELRCDPISGHTALYWYRQSLGQGLEFLIYFQGNSAPDKSGLPSDRFSAERTGGSVSTLTIQRTQQEDSAVYLCASSLSDNEQFFGPGTRLTVL.